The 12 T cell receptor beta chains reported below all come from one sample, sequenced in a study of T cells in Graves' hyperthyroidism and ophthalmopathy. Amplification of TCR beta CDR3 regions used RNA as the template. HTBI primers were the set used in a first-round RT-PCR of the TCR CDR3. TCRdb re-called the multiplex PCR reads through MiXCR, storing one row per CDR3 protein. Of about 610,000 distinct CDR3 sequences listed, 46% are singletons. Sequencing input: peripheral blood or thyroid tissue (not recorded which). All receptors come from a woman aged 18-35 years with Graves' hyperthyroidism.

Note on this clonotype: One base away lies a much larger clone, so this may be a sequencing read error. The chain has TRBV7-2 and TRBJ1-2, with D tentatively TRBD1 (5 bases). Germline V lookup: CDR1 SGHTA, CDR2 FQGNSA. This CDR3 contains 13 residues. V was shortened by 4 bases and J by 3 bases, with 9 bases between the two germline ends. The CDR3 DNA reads TGTGCCAGCAGCTCTAGGGACGACTATGGCTACACCTTC. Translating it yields CASSSRDDYGYTF.

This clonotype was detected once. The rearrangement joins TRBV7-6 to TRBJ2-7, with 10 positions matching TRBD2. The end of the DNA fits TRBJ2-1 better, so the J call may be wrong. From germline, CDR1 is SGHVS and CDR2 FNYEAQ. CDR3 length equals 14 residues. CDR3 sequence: CATKREGTYNEQFF. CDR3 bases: TGTGCCACCAAGCGGGAGGGTACCTACAATGAGCAGTTCTTC.

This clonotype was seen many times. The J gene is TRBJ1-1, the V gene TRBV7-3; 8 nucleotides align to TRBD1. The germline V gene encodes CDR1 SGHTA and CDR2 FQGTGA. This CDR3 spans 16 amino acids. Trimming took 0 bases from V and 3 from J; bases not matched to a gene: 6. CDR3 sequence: CASSLTPDRVYTEAFF. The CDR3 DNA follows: TGTGCCAGCAGCTTAACTCCGGACAGGGTATACACTGAAGCTTTCTTT.

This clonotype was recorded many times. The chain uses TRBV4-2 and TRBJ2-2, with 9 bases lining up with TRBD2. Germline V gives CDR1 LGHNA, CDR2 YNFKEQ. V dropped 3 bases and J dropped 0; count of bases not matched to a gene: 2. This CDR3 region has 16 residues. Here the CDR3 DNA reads TGTGCCAGCAGCCAGCTAGCGGGATCGAACACCGGGGAGCTGTTTTTT. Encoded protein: CASSQLAGSNTGELFF.

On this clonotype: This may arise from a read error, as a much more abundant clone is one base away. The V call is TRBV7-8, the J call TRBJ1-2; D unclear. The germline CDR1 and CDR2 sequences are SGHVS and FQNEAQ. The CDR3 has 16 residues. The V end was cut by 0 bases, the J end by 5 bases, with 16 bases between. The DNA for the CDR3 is TGTGCCAGCAGCTTAGCCCCCCCTGGCGGAATTTATGGCTACACCTTC. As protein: CASSLAPPGGIYGYTF.

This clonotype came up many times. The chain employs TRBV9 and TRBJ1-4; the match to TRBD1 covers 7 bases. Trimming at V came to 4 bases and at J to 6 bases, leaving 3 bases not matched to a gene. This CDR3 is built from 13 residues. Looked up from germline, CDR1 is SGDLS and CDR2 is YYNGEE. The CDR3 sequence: CASSTGTDEKLFF. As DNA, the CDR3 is TGTGCCAGCAGCACCGGGACAGATGAAAAACTGTTTTTT.

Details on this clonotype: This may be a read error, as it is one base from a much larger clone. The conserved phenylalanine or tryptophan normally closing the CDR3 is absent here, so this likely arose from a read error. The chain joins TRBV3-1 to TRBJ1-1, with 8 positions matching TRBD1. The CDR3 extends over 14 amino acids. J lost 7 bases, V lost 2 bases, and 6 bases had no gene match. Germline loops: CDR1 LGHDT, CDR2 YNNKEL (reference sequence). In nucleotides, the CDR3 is TGTGCCAGCAGCCAACTCACCGGACAGGGTGAAGCTTTCTCT. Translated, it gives CASSQLTGQGEAFS.

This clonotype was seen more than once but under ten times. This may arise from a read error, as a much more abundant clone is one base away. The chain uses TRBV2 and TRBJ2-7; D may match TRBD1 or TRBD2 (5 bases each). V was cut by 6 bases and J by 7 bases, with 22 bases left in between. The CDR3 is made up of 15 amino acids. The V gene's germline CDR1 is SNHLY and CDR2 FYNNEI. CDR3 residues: CASRTQGPFYNEQYF. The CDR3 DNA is TGTGCCAGCAGAACCCAGGGACCGTTCTACAATGAGCAGTACTTC. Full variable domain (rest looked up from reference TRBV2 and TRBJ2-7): EPEVTQTPSHQVTQMGQEVILRCVPISNHLYFYWYRQILGQKVEFLVSFYNNEISEKSEIFDDQFSVERPDGSNFTLKIRSTKLEDSAMYFCASRTQGPFYNEQYFGPGTRLTVT.

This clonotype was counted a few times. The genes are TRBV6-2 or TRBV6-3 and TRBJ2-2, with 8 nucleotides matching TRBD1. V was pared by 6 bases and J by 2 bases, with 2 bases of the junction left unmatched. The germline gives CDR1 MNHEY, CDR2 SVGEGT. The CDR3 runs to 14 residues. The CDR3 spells CASRGQANTGELFF. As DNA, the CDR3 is TGTGCCAGCAGGGGACAGGCAAACACCGGGGAGCTGTTTTTT.

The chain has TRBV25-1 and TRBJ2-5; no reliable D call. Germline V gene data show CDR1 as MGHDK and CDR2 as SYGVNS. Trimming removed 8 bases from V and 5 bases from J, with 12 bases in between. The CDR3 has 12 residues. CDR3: CASARLRETQYF. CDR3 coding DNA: TGTGCCAGCGCCCGGCTACGGGAGACCCAGTACTTC.

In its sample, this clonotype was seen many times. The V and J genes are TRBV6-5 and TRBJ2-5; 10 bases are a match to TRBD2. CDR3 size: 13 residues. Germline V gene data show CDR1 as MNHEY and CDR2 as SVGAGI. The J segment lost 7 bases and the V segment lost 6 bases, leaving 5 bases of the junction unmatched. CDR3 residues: CASRGSGRGTQYF. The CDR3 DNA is TGTGCCAGCAGGGGGAGCGGGAGGGGGACCCAGTACTTC.

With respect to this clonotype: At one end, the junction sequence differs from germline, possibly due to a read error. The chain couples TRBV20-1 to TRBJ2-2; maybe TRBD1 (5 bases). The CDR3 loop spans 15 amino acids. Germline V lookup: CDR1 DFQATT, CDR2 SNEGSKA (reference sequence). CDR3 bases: TGCAGTGCCGCTAAACAAGGGGCGAACACCAGGGAGCTGTTTTTT. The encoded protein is CSAAKQGANTRELFF.